Shown below are 32 T cell receptor beta chains from a single sample sequenced in a study of blood T cell repertoires in COVID-19. This table comes from immunoSEQ multiplex PCR, and its TCRdb copy is limited to in-frame clones, with some not included. The sample carries approximately 44,000 clones, around 93% recorded once. Sequenced input: peripheral blood. The receptors derive from a human donor in a cohort sampled during active COVID-19.

This chain connects TRBV16 to TRBJ2-3, with D unclear. Trimming pared 0 bases from V and 4 bases from J, leaving 8 bases between. This CDR3 is built from 14 residues. Germline V lookup: CDR1 KGHSY, CDR2 FQNENV. CDR3 sequence: CASSQSVTADTQYF. The CDR3 coding sequence is TGTGCCAGCAGCCAATCGGTAACAGCAGATACGCAGTATTTT. Together with reference TRBV16 and TRBJ2-3, the CDR3 gives the full variable domain: GEEVAQTPKHLVRGEGQKAKLYCAPIKGHSYVFWYQQVLKNEFKFLISFQNENVFDETGMPKERFSAKCLPNSPCSLEIQATKLEDSAVYFCASSQSVTADTQYFGPGTRLTVL.

This chain joins TRBV7-2 and TRBJ1-5, with D hard to call. Germline loops: CDR1 SGHTA, CDR2 FQGNSA. This CDR3 contains 15 residues. Deletions cut 1 base from V and 3 bases from J, with 10 bases between. CDR3 amino acids: CASSLGSGPNQPQHF. In DNA form, the CDR3 reads TGTGCCAGCAGCTTAGGTTCTGGCCCCAATCAGCCCCAGCATTTT. Variable domain in full (rest from reference TRBV7-2 and TRBJ1-5): GAGVSQSPSNKVTEKGKDVELRCDPISGHTALYWYRQSLGQGLEFLIYFQGNSAPDKSGLPSDRFSAERTGGSVSTLTIQRTQQEDSAVYLCASSLGSGPNQPQHFGDGTRLSIL.

The chain links TRBV5-6 to TRBJ1-4; D remains ambiguous. The germline V gene encodes CDR1 SGHDT and CDR2 YYEEEE. V was cut by 0 bases and J by 7 bases, with 7 bases left in between. The CDR3 runs 13 residues. The CDR3 bases are TGTGCCAGCAGCTTGGCCGGAGGTGAAAAACTGTTTTTT. Amino acid sequence: CASSLAGGEKLFF.

The V and J genes are TRBV7-2 and TRBJ1-2; the D is unclear. CDR1 and CDR2 from the germline V gene are SGHTA and FQGNSA. The CDR3 loop spans 14 amino acids. V was trimmed by 4 bases and J by 4 bases, leaving 13 bases between them. CDR3 bases: TGTGCCAGCAGCTCCCCCGGGGTCCGCTATGGCTACACCTTC. Translating gives CASSSPGVRYGYTF. Using reference TRBV7-2 and TRBJ1-2 for the parts outside the CDR3, the full variable domain is GAGVSQSPSNKVTEKGKDVELRCDPISGHTALYWYRQSLGQGLEFLIYFQGNSAPDKSGLPSDRFSAERTGGSVSTLTIQRTQQEDSAVYLCASSSPGVRYGYTFGSGTRLTVV.

The chain uses TRBV12-3 or TRBV12-4 and TRBJ2-2; no clear D gene. Trimming left V 5 bases short and J 7 bases short, with 8 bases between. The CDR3 spans 12 residues. CDR3 nucleotide sequence: TGTGCCAGCAGTCCCCAAATCGGGGAGCTGTTTTTT. Amino acid sequence: CASSPQIGELFF.

The J gene is TRBJ2-3, the V gene TRBV4-2, with D perhaps matching TRBD2 (6 bases). Germline assignment: CDR1 LGHNA and CDR2 YNFKEQ. The CDR3 runs to 16 residues. V lost 0 bases to trimming and J lost 6 bases, with 16 bases between them. CDR3 loop: CASSQEVGTAYDTQYF. The DNA for the CDR3 is TGTGCCAGCAGCCAAGAGGTCGGGACTGCCTATGATACGCAGTATTTT.

The rearrangement uses TRBV27 and TRBJ2-6; D remains ambiguous. Germline-derived CDR1 and CDR2 are MNHEY and SMNVEV (reference sequence). V shed 5 bases and J shed 0 bases, with 14 bases lying between them. The CDR3 is made up of 17 amino acids. The CDR3 nucleotides are TGTGCCAGCAGTCTAACCTCACAGAGCTCTGGGGCCAACGTCCTGACTTTC. Translated: CASSLTSQSSGANVLTF.

The chain has TRBV28 and TRBJ1-2; D gene uncertain. Germline V gene lookup returns CDR1 MDHEN and CDR2 SYDVKM. Trimming removed 6 bases at V and 3 bases at J, with 8 bases between. The length of the CDR3 is 12 residues. This chain's CDR3 is CASSLIDYGYTF. Written as DNA, the CDR3 is TGTGCCAGCAGCCTTATTGACTATGGCTACACCTTC.

CDR3 sequence (DNA): TGCGCCAGCAGCTTGGTCGGGCAGGGGGACACTGAAGCTTTCTTT. Translation: CASSLVGQGDTEAFF. The genes are TRBV5-1 and TRBJ1-1, with TRBD1 matching 7 bases. V gave up 0 bases and J gave up 3 bases; unmatched junction bases: 5. There are 15 residues in the CDR3. CDR1 and CDR2 (germline): SGHRS, YFSETQ.

This clone was recorded once. V gene TRBV27 combines with J gene TRBJ1-2; the D is unclear. Germline V CDR1 and CDR2: MNHEY, SMNVEV (reference sequence). The CDR3 is 12 amino acids. V lost 4 bases to trimming and J lost 8 bases, with 11 bases between them. CDR3 sequence (DNA): TGTGCCAGCAGTTCAGGCCTCTGGGGCTACACCTTC. Encoded protein: CASSSGLWGYTF.

The rearrangement uses TRBV14 and TRBJ2-1, with TRBD1 matching 10 bases. Germline V gene lookup returns CDR1 SGHDN and CDR2 FVKESK. This CDR3 has 18 amino acids. V lost 5 bases, J lost 3 bases, and 13 bases stayed unmatched. In nucleotides, the CDR3 is TGTGCCAGCAGCGGCCGGGACAGGGGAATCCTTTACTACAATGAGCAGTTCTTC. Residues: CASSGRDRGILYYNEQFF.

This rearrangement joins TRBV7-8 to TRBJ1-5, with D possibly being TRBD1 (5 bases). Trimming stripped 5 bases from V and 1 base from J, with 12 bases between. The germline V gene encodes CDR1 SGHVS and CDR2 FQNEAQ. This CDR3 spans 15 amino acids. Written as DNA, the CDR3 is TGTGCCAGCAGCCCCTCGGACATGAGCAATCAGCCCCAGCATTTT. Protein: CASSPSDMSNQPQHF.

The CDR3 sequence is CASSLNYGYTF. The DNA for the CDR3 is TGTGCCAGCTCCCTAAACTATGGCTACACCTTC. The chain joins TRBV2 to TRBJ1-2; D remains unclear. Germline V gene lookup returns CDR1 SNHLY and CDR2 FYNNEI. The CDR3 spans 11 residues. Trimming removed 8 bases at V and 2 bases at J, with 6 bases between.

The chain links TRBV25-1 to TRBJ1-3; D is unresolved. The CDR3 loop spans 16 amino acids. With 5 bases removed from V and 0 bases from J, the gap between germline ends came to 14 bases. Germline-derived CDR1 and CDR2 are MGHDK and SYGVNS. The CDR3 region has the DNA TGTGCCAGCAGTCCGAGGATGACCCACTCTGGAAACACCATATATTTT. Its protein product is CASSPRMTHSGNTIYF.

This sequence joins TRBV29-1 and TRBJ2-1, with D possibly TRBD1 on 10 matching bases. Germline V gene lookup returns CDR1 SQVTM and CDR2 ANQGSEA. The CDR3 is 21 residues long. V lost 6 bases and J lost 5, with 38 bases in between. The CDR3 coding sequence is TGCAGCGTCGGTCCGGCACGACAGGGGGCAAAGAGCGGGAGGACCCACAATGAGCAGTTCTTC. This translates into CSVGPARQGAKSGRTHNEQFF.

The chain carries TRBV5-4 and TRBJ2-5, with TRBD2 matching 8 bases. Trimming at V came to 0 bases and at J to 7 bases, leaving 8 bases not matched to a gene. Per the germline V gene, CDR1 is SGHNT and CDR2 is YYREEE (reference sequence). This CDR3 comprises 15 residues. The CDR3 spells CASSLGTSSPVTQYF. The CDR3 nucleotides are TGTGCCAGCAGCTTGGGGACTAGCTCCCCTGTGACCCAGTACTTC.

This clone was recorded only once. The CDR3 spells CASSLAGHPQETQYF. The CDR3 coding sequence is TGTGCCAGCAGCTTAGCGGGACACCCCCAAGAGACCCAGTACTTC. This chain uses TRBV7-2 with TRBJ2-5, with a tentative D call TRBD1 (6 bases). Trimming took 0 bases from V and 1 from J, leaving 9 bases between them. The CDR3 has 15 residues. Germline CDR1 and CDR2: SGHTA and FQGNSA. Variable domain in full (rest from reference TRBV7-2 and TRBJ2-5): GAGVSQSPSNKVTEKGKDVELRCDPISGHTALYWYRQSLGQGLEFLIYFQGNSAPDKSGLPSDRFSAERTGGSVSTLTIQRTQQEDSAVYLCASSLAGHPQETQYFGPGTRLLVL.

The chain joins TRBV30 to TRBJ2-3, with 11 bases lining up with TRBD2. CDR3 length equals 15 residues. Germline V gene sequence: CDR1 GTSNPN, CDR2 SVGIG (reference sequence). Trimming took 5 bases from V and 4 from J; bases not matched to a gene: 8. Here the CDR3 reads CAWSRLAGGADTQYF. The CDR3 nucleotides are TGTGCCTGGTCAAGGCTAGCGGGAGGTGCAGATACGCAGTATTTT.

This clone showed up just once. This chain connects TRBV5-4 to TRBJ1-1; no clear D. Germline assignment: CDR1 SGHNT and CDR2 YYREEE (reference sequence). There are 12 residues in the CDR3. The ends were cut back, 0 bases at V and 4 bases at J, with 4 bases in the middle. The CDR3 spells CASSLDSTEAFF. In DNA form, the CDR3 reads TGTGCCAGCAGCTTGGACAGCACTGAAGCTTTCTTT.

J is TRBJ1-1 and V is TRBV19; D is perhaps TRBD1 (5 bases). Trimming pared 4 bases from V and 4 bases from J, leaving 19 bases between. The germline V gene encodes CDR1 LNHDA and CDR2 SQIVND (reference sequence). This CDR3 has 16 amino acids. CDR3 coding DNA: TGTGCCAGTAGTAGTCTAATAAGACAGAAAAGCACTGAAGCTTTCTTT. As protein: CASSSLIRQKSTEAFF.

The J gene is TRBJ2-1, the V gene TRBV5-1; 9 nucleotides match TRBD2. V was pared by 3 bases and J by 1 base, with 17 bases of the junction left unmatched. The CDR3 covers 20 residues. The germline CDR1 and CDR2 sequences are SGHRS and YFSETQ. CDR3 sequence: CASSSGSGLAGERSYNEQFF. CDR3 in DNA: TGCGCCAGCAGCTCAGGATCGGGACTAGCCGGGGAACGTTCCTACAATGAGCAGTTCTTC.

The rearrangement uses TRBV30 and TRBJ2-5; D perhaps matches TRBD2 (5 bases). V was pared by 4 bases and J by 3 bases, with 12 bases between. CDR3 length: 13 amino acids. Germline V gene sequence: CDR1 GTSNPN, CDR2 SVGIG (reference sequence). As DNA, the CDR3 is TGTGCCTGGAACCTGTACGGGAAAGAGACCCAGTACTTC. Protein: CAWNLYGKETQYF.

V usage is TRBV27 and J usage is TRBJ2-7; D is perhaps TRBD1 (6 bases). Germline loops: CDR1 MNHEY, CDR2 SMNVEV (reference sequence). The CDR3 has 16 residues. Trimming removed 6 bases from V and 5 bases from J, with 23 bases in between. CDR3 sequence (DNA): TGTGCCAGCAGCACTGGACAGCCCTACCGATACCACGAGCAGTACTTC. Translated: CASSTGQPYRYHEQYF.

This chain joins TRBV7-9 and TRBJ1-2; D remains unclear. CDR3 length: 12 residues. V was shortened by 5 bases and J by 8 bases, with 12 bases between the two germline ends. Germline V CDR1 and CDR2: SEHNR, FQNEAQ (reference sequence). Here the CDR3 DNA reads TGTGCCAGCAGCCCCTCGCAGATCGGCTACACCTTC. Translation: CASSPSQIGYTF. Together with reference TRBV7-9 and TRBJ1-2, the CDR3 gives the full variable domain: DTGVSQNPRHKITKRGQNVTFRCDPISEHNRLYWYRQTLGQGPEFLTYFQNEAQLEKSRLLSDRFSAERPKGSFSTLEIQRTEQGDSAMYLCASSPSQIGYTFGSGTRLTVV.

A few counts support this clone. V and J are TRBV28 and TRBJ1-3, with unresolved D. The CDR3 extends over 14 amino acids. V lost 10 bases and J 3 bases, leaving 16 bases between the germline ends. Germline loops: CDR1 MDHEN, CDR2 SYDVKM. For the CDR3, the DNA is TGTGCCATCACTAATCCGGGGAGTGGAAACACCATATATTTT. Its translation is CAITNPGSGNTIYF.

J is TRBJ1-2 and V is TRBV30, with D possibly being TRBD1 (6 bases). With 1 base removed from V and 4 bases from J, the gap between germline ends came to 16 bases. This CDR3 has 15 residues. Germline CDR1 reads GTSNPN; CDR2 reads SVGIG (reference sequence). Written as DNA, the CDR3 is TGTGCCTGGAGTGGGACAGTGCCAAGAGGCTATGGCTACACCTTC. It is translated as CAWSGTVPRGYGYTF.

The chain combines TRBV5-4 with TRBJ1-2, with 7 nucleotides matching TRBD1. After removal of 1 base from V and 3 bases from J, the junction contained 0 bases not matched to a gene. The CDR3 runs to 13 residues. Germline-derived CDR1 and CDR2 are SGHNT and YYREEE (reference sequence). The DNA of the CDR3 is TGTGCCAGCAGCTTGACAGGGGACTATGGCTACACCTTC. Its translation: CASSLTGDYGYTF. The complete variable domain, with remaining parts taken from reference TRBV5-4 and TRBJ1-2, reads ETGVTQSPTHLIKTRGQQVTLRCSSQSGHNTVSWYQQALGQGPQFIFQYYREEENGRGNFPPRFSGLQFPNYSSELNVNALELDDSALYLCASSLTGDYGYTFGSGTRLTVV.

V is TRBV14 and J is TRBJ2-1, with 11 bases identical to TRBD2. This CDR3 region has 15 residues. Germline assignment: CDR1 SGHDN and CDR2 FVKESK. V shed 3 bases and J 3 bases; nucleotides not matched to a gene: 1. CDR3 amino acids: CASSHSGRDYNEQFF. The CDR3 DNA follows: TGTGCCAGCAGCCATAGCGGGAGGGACTACAATGAGCAGTTCTTC.

V and J are TRBV28 and TRBJ1-2; D gene ambiguous. The CDR3 runs to 13 residues. Trimming stripped 6 bases from V and 5 bases from J, with 13 bases between. Germline loops: CDR1 MDHEN, CDR2 SYDVKM. Here the CDR3 reads CASRVNGLYGYTF. The CDR3 region has the DNA TGTGCCAGCAGGGTCAACGGTTTGTATGGCTACACCTTC.

The chain recombines TRBV28 with TRBJ2-6, with unresolved D. Trimming shortened V by 6 bases and J by 1 base, and 4 bases separated the two germline ends. Germline-derived CDR1 and CDR2 are MDHEN and SYDVKM. The CDR3 runs 13 residues. CDR3 region: CASSSSGANVLTF. In nucleotides, the CDR3 is TGTGCCAGCAGCTCGTCTGGGGCCAACGTCCTGACTTTC.

A single count supports this clone. The chain couples TRBV6-2 or TRBV6-3 to TRBJ2-1, with D perhaps TRBD2 (5 bases). Trimming took 5 bases from V and 6 from J, leaving 8 bases between them. The length of the CDR3 is 12 residues. The germline V gene has CDR1 MNHEY and CDR2 SVGEGT. The CDR3 reads CASSRTPNEQFF. As DNA, the CDR3 is TGTGCCAGCAGTAGGACTCCCAATGAGCAGTTCTTC.

The rearrangement links TRBV11-3 to TRBJ2-1, with 9 bases matching TRBD2. The junction had 9 bases not matched to a gene; V was cut back by 3 bases and J by 3 bases. Germline CDR1 reads SGHNT; CDR2 reads YENEEA. The CDR3 is 17 amino acids. CDR3 in amino acids: CASSFKGAGGVYNEQFF. In nucleotides, the CDR3 is TGTGCCAGCAGCTTCAAGGGCGCGGGGGGGGTCTACAATGAGCAGTTCTTC.